These 6 T cell receptor beta chains came from one sample sequenced in a study of blood T cell repertoires in COVID-19. The data were produced by immunoSEQ multiplex PCR, yet TCRdb's version contains in-frame clones alone and is incomplete. The sample gives under 250,000 clones, roughly 89% of which show up once; around 6.5% is in the top ten. Sequencing used peripheral blood. The receptors stem from a man aged 55 to 70 who had recovered from COVID-19.

The rearrangement links TRBV28 to TRBJ1-4, with 7 bases that match TRBD1. Trimming took 4 bases from V and 8 from J; bases not matched to a gene: 19. CDR3 length equals 18 residues. Per germline, CDR1 MDHEN and CDR2 SYDVKM. The CDR3 reads CASSSPLGGLVNREKLFF. Written as DNA, the CDR3 is TGTGCCAGCAGTTCCCCCCTAGGGGGCCTTGTAAATCGCGAAAAACTGTTTTTT.

The V call is TRBV4-1, the J call TRBJ2-7; 10 nucleotides match TRBD2. Germline V gene sequence: CDR1 MGHRA, CDR2 YSYEKL. Trimming at V came to 0 bases and at J to 4 bases, leaving 9 bases not matched to a gene. This CDR3 comprises 17 residues. CDR3 loop: CASSQDKALAGEYEQYF. The CDR3 nucleotides read TGCGCCAGCAGCCAAGATAAGGCGCTAGCGGGAGAGTACGAGCAGTACTTC.

V usage is TRBV3-1 (or the pseudogene TRBV3-2) and J usage is TRBJ2-1; 11 bases line up with TRBD1. Germline CDR1 LGHDT, CDR2 YNNKEL (reference sequence). This CDR3 contains 16 residues. The ends lost 2 bases at V and 4 bases at J; junction bases unmatched: 4. CDR3 residues: CASSQLRDRGYNEQFF. Written as DNA, the CDR3 is TGTGCCAGCAGCCAACTCCGGGACAGGGGGTACAATGAGCAGTTCTTC.

This clone showed up just once. This sequence joins TRBV10-3 and TRBJ2-7; D possibly corresponds to TRBD1 (5 bases). From germline, CDR1 is ENHRY and CDR2 SYGVKD. The CDR3 extends over 14 amino acids. The V end was cut by 6 bases, the J end by 3 bases, with 15 bases between. The CDR3 sequence is CAIRGRTGVYEQYF. CDR3 DNA sequence: TGTGCCATCAGAGGAAGAACAGGAGTCTACGAGCAGTACTTC.

This clone was counted a single time. The J gene is TRBJ2-7, the V gene TRBV30, with 7 bases identical to TRBD1. Trimming at V came to 3 bases and at J to 1 base, leaving 9 bases not matched to a gene. The germline CDR1 and CDR2 sequences are GTSNPN and SVGIG (reference sequence). The CDR3 length is 15 residues. DNA of the CDR3: TGTGCCTGGAGGTCGATCGGGACAGATTCCTACGAGCAGTACTTC. It encodes CAWRSIGTDSYEQYF.

The chain has TRBV5-5 and TRBJ2-7; 14 bases line up with TRBD2. V shed 3 bases, J shed 1 base, and the junction held 3 bases outside the gene matches. The CDR3 spans 16 residues. The germline V gene encodes CDR1 SGHKS and CDR2 YYEKEE (reference sequence). CDR3 amino acids: CASSSGLAGGSYEQYF. CDR3 coding DNA: TGTGCCAGCAGCTCTGGACTAGCGGGGGGTTCCTACGAGCAGTACTTC.